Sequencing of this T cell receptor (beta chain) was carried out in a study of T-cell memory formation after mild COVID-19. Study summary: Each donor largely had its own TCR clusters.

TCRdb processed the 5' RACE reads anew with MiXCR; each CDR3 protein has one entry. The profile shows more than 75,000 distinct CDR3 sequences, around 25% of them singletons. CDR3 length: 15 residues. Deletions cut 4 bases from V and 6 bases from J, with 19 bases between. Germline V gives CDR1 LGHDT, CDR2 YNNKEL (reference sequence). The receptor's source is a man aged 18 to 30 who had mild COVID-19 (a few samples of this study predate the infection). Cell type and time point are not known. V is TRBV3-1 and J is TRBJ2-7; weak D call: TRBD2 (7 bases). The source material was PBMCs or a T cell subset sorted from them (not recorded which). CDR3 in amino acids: CASSPSGGPRGEQYF. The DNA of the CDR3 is TGTGCCAGCAGCCCCTCCGGGGGGCCCCGGGGCGAGCAGTACTTC.